These 17 T cell receptor beta chains came from one sample sequenced in a study of blood T cell repertoires in COVID-19. Profiled with immunoSEQ multiplex PCR; TCRdb holds only in-frame clones, not every one. This table has 120,000 to 150,000 clones, roughly 76% appearing once. The material sequenced was peripheral blood. The receptors shown here come from a human donor with acute or convalescent COVID-19. The donor label of this sample is uncertain.

This clone appeared once. The chain joins TRBV16 to TRBJ1-5; D perhaps matches TRBD1 (6 bases). The CDR3 loop spans 14 amino acids. V lost 5 bases and J 4 bases, leaving 12 bases between the germline ends. Germline CDR1 and CDR2: KGHSY and FQNENV. The chain's CDR3 is CASSFGQMNQPQHF. DNA for the CDR3: TGTGCCAGCAGCTTTGGACAGATGAATCAGCCCCAGCATTTT.

The rearrangement links TRBV6-2 or TRBV6-3 to TRBJ1-1, with unresolved D. The CDR3 sequence is 15 residues long. V gave up 6 bases and J gave up 1 base, with 15 bases separating them. Germline lookup yields CDR1 MNHEY and CDR2 SVGEGT. CDR3 bases: TGTGCCAGCAGCGCCGGAGATTTGGGGAACACTGAAGCTTTCTTT. Amino acids: CASSAGDLGNTEAFF.

The chain couples TRBV27 to TRBJ1-4; 10 positions match TRBD1. The CDR3 has 15 amino acids. Germline CDR1 MNHEY, CDR2 SMNVEV (reference sequence). V gave up 7 bases and J gave up 6 bases; unmatched junction bases: 8. The CDR3 is CASTNPGQGHEKLFF. The DNA of the CDR3 is TGTGCCAGCACTAATCCGGGACAGGGGCATGAAAAACTGTTTTTT.

CDR3: CASRGSGNTIYF. In DNA, the CDR3 is TGTGCCAGTAGGGGCTCTGGAAACACCATATATTTT. The gene calls are TRBV12-3 or TRBV12-4 and TRBJ1-3; TRBD1 might be the D (5 bases). The CDR3 is 12 amino acids. V dropped 9 bases and J dropped 0 bases, with 6 bases sitting between them.

The rearrangement links TRBV12-3 or TRBV12-4 to TRBJ2-1, with a weak D call TRBD2 (6 bases). Trimming stripped 9 bases from V and 1 base from J, with 10 bases between. The CDR3 covers 13 residues. Here the CDR3 reads CASSGGSYNEQFF. CDR3 bases: TGTGCCAGTAGTGGGGGGTCCTACAATGAGCAGTTCTTC.

CDR3 in amino acids: CASSLGQAINYGYTF. The DNA of the CDR3 is TGCGCCAGCAGCTTGGGGCAGGCAATTAACTATGGCTACACCTTC. This rearrangement joins TRBV5-1 to TRBJ1-2; D is unclear. V was trimmed by 0 bases and J by 1 base, leaving 10 bases between them. The germline gives CDR1 SGHRS, CDR2 YFSETQ. The CDR3 runs 15 residues.

This clone was picked up a small number of times. V and J are TRBV6-5 and TRBJ1-5, with a weak D call TRBD1 (5 bases). Trimming pared 8 bases from V and 6 bases from J, leaving 11 bases between. Germline-derived CDR1 and CDR2 are MNHEY and SVGAGI. This CDR3 is built from 12 residues. CDR3 loop: CASGQGVQPQHF. The CDR3 DNA sequence: TGTGCCAGCGGCCAGGGTGTTCAGCCCCAGCATTTT.

The V call is TRBV11-2, the J call TRBJ2-1; TRBD1 matches at 7 bases. Losses at the gene ends were 5 bases for V and 3 bases for J; bases not matched to a gene: 7. The germline CDR1 and CDR2 sequences are SGHAT and FQNNGV. The CDR3 consists of 15 residues. As DNA, the CDR3 is TGTGCCAGCAGCGAACGACAGGGAGTCTACAATGAGCAGTTCTTC. It yields the protein CASSERQGVYNEQFF.

The chain is built from TRBV2 and TRBJ2-7; the match to TRBD1 covers 8 bases. Germline CDR1 and CDR2: SNHLY and FYNNEI. Trimming at V came to 1 base and at J to 7 bases, leaving 9 bases not matched to a gene. The CDR3 runs to 15 residues. The CDR3 DNA follows: TGTGCCAGCAGTGAAGTCGGACAGGGATTTGGAGAGCAGTACTTC. This codes for CASSEVGQGFGEQYF.

This chain joins TRBV27 and TRBJ1-6, with TRBD1 identical over 7 bases. This CDR3 has 14 amino acids. Losses at the gene ends were 7 bases for V and 6 bases for J; bases not matched to a gene: 6. Per germline, CDR1 MNHEY and CDR2 SMNVEV (reference sequence). CDR3 protein: CASTRGQINSPLHF. The DNA for the CDR3 is TGTGCCAGCACACGGGGACAGATTAATTCACCCCTCCACTTT.

V gene TRBV6-5 combines with J gene TRBJ1-2, with D unresolved. This CDR3 has 13 amino acids. Per germline, CDR1 MNHEY and CDR2 SVGAGI. V lost 6 bases, J lost 5 bases, and 13 bases lay in between. CDR3: CASSENGRYGYTF. The DNA for the CDR3 is TGTGCCAGCAGCGAGAATGGGAGATATGGCTACACCTTC.

This clone occurred many times. V gene TRBV3-1 (or the pseudogene TRBV3-2) combines with J gene TRBJ2-7, with 7 nucleotides matching TRBD1. Germline CDR1 and CDR2: LGHDT and YNNKEL (reference sequence). The CDR3 consists of 13 residues. V was clipped by 0 bases and J by 7 bases; unmatched bases: 3. CDR3 coding DNA: TGTGCCAGCAGCCAAGATGACAGGGCGGAGCAGTACTTC. The encoded protein is CASSQDDRAEQYF.

This rearrangement joins TRBV14 to TRBJ2-7; perhaps TRBD2 as D (5 bases). Germline-derived CDR1 and CDR2 are SGHDN and FVKESK. V was cut by 4 bases and J by 4 bases, with 20 bases left in between. The CDR3 has 16 residues. This CDR3 is CASSPPLGVHQYEQYF. The CDR3 coding sequence is TGTGCCAGCAGCCCCCCCCTGGGAGTCCACCAGTACGAGCAGTACTTC.

The table lists this clone with a count of one. The J gene is TRBJ2-7, the V gene TRBV5-4, with 9 bases matching TRBD1. Germline CDR1 and CDR2: SGHNT and YYREEE (reference sequence). J was trimmed by 4 bases and V by 0 bases; bases with no gene match: 5. The CDR3 length is 15 residues. The CDR3, as DNA: TGTGCCAGCAGCTTGGATGGAGACAGGGGGTACGAGCAGTACTTC. Translation gives CASSLDGDRGYEQYF. The full variable domain, its missing parts supplied by reference TRBV5-4 and TRBJ2-7, is ETGVTQSPTHLIKTRGQQVTLRCSSQSGHNTVSWYQQALGQGPQFIFQYYREEENGRGNFPPRFSGLQFPNYSSELNVNALELDDSALYLCASSLDGDRGYEQYFGPGTRLTVT.

CDR3 bases: TGTGCCACCTCGCAGGGGACCTCTGGAAACACCATATATTTT. This sequence encodes CATSQGTSGNTIYF. V and J are TRBV3-1 (or the pseudogene TRBV3-2) and TRBJ1-3, with a possible D match to TRBD1 (6 bases). Trimming took 10 bases from V and 0 from J, leaving 13 bases between them. The germline CDR1 and CDR2 sequences are LGHDT and YNNKEL (reference sequence). The CDR3 covers 14 residues.

The chain carries TRBV25-1 and TRBJ1-6; a possible D gene is TRBD1 (5 bases). The CDR3 runs 14 residues. The germline V gene encodes CDR1 MGHDK and CDR2 SYGVNS. V gave up 5 bases and J gave up 7 bases, with 12 bases separating them. The CDR3 here is CASSQGGMNSPLHF. For the CDR3, the DNA is TGTGCCAGCAGTCAGGGCGGTATGAATTCACCCCTCCACTTT.

The chain links TRBV6-5 to TRBJ2-2, with D tentatively TRBD1 (5 bases). CDR1 is MNHEY and CDR2 is SVGAGI in the germline V gene. V was shortened by 6 bases and J by 1 base, with 9 bases between the two germline ends. The CDR3 is 14 residues long. The CDR3 loop reads CASRPGQNTGELFF. CDR3 in DNA: TGTGCCAGCAGACCCGGACAGAACACCGGGGAGCTGTTTTTT.